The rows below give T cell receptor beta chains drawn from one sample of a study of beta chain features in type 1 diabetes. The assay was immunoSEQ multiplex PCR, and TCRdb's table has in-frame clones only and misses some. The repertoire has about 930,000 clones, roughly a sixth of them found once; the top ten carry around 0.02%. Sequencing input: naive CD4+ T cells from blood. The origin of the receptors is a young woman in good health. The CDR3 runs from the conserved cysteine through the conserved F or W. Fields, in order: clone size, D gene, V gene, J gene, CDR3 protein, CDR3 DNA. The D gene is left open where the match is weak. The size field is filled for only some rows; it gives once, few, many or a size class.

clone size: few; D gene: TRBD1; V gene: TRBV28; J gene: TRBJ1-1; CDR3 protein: CASSVPGQLMNTEAFF; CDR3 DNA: TGTGCCAGCAGTGTACCGGGACAGCTAATGAACACTGAAGCTTTCTTT
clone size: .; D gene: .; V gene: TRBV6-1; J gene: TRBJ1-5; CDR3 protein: CASSDYKNQPQHF; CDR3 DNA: TGTGCCAGCAGTGACTACAAGAATCAGCCCCAGCATTTT
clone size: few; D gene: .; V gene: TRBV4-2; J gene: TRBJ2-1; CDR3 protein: CASSPRGLSYNEQFF; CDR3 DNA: TGTGCCAGCAGCCCGAGGGGACTCTCCTACAATGAGCAGTTCTTC
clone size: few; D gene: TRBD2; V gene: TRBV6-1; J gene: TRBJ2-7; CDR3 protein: CASRSGRRPYEQYF; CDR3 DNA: TGTGCCAGCAGGAGCGGGAGACGCCCATACGAGCAGTACTTC
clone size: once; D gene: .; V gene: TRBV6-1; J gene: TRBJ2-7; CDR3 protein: CATPSPSGEQYF; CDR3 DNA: TGTGCCACCCCATCTCCCTCGGGTGAGCAGTACTTC
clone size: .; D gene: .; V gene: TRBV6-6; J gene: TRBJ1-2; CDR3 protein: CASSYAGGPPHYGYTF; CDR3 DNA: TGTGCCAGCAGTTACGCAGGTGGTCCCCCTCACTATGGCTACACCTTC
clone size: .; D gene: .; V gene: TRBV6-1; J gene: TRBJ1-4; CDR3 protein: CASSPNQWMTEKLFF; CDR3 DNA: TGTGCCAGCAGTCCCAACCAGTGGATGACTGAAAAACTGTTTTTT
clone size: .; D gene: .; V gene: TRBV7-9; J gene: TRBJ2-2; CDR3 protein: CASSPMPPTGELFF; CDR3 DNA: TGTGCCAGCAGCCCGATGCCGCCAACCGGGGAGCTGTTTTTT
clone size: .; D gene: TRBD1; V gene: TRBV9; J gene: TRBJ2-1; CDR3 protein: CASSVESDRAINEQFF; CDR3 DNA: TGTGCCAGCAGCGTAGAGTCGGACAGGGCCATCAATGAGCAGTTCTTC
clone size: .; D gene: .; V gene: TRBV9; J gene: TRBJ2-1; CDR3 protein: CASSVESRANEQFF; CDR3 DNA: TGTGCCAGCAGCGTAGAGTCCAGGGCCAATGAGCAGTTCTTC
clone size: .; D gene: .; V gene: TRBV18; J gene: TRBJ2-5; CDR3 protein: CASSPYREETQYF; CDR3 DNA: TGTGCCAGCTCACCGTATAGGGAAGAGACCCAGTACTTC
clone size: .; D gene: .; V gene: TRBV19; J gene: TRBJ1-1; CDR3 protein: CASSIGARTLNTEAFF; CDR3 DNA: TGTGCCAGTAGTATAGGGGCGCGGACATTGAACACTGAAGCTTTCTTT
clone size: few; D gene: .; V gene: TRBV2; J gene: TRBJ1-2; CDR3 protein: CASSGLGGRGGYTF; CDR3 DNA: TGTGCCAGCAGTGGTCTGGGAGGACGTGGGGGCTACACCTTC
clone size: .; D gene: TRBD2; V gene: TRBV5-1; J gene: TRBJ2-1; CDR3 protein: CASSLVGLAGSSYNEQFF; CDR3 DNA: TGCGCCAGCAGCTTGGTGGGTCTAGCGGGAAGCTCCTACAATGAGCAGTTCTTC
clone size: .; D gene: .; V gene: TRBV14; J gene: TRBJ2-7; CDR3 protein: CASSQEPTEKQYF; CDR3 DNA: TGTGCCAGCAGCCAAGAACCGACGGAGAAGCAGTACTTC